This T cell receptor (beta chain) was obtained from a study of blood T cell repertoires in COVID-19. In this sample, this clone turned up a few times. In the authors' workflow: Amplification from reference gene primers served as the basis for estimated nucleated cell counts. The protocol was immunoSEQ multiplex PCR, while the TCRdb copy is restricted to in-frame clones and leaves out a portion. The V and J calls and clone size are taken from that table; D and trimming were inferred from the DNA. The sample holds more than 150,000 clones, roughly 90% seen once. The germline V and J ends were trimmed by 0 bases and 0 bases, with 6 bases remaining between them. CDR3 length: 15 amino acids. CDR1 SGHRS and CDR2 YFSETQ come from the germline V gene.

The chain employs TRBV5-1 and TRBJ2-2, with D maybe TRBD2 (5 bases). The sequencing input was peripheral blood. The source of this sequence is a man aged 65 to 79 with active or convalescent COVID-19. CDR3 region: CASSLVGTNTGELFF. The CDR3 region has the DNA TGCGCCAGCAGCTTGGTCGGGACGAACACCGGGGAGCTGTTTTTT. Complete variable domain (other parts from reference TRBV5-1 and TRBJ2-2): KAGVTQTPRYLIKTRGQQVTLSCSPISGHRSVSWYQQTPGQGLQFLFEYFSETQRNKGNFPGRFSGRQFSNSRSEMNVSTLELGDSALYLCASSLVGTNTGELFFGEGSRLTVL.